This T cell receptor beta chain was identified in a study of T cells in localized non-small cell lung cancer. General study points: It remains possible that heterogeneity exists, since only one tumor region was sequenced.

V gave up 7 bases and J gave up 2 bases, with 12 bases separating them. Per the germline V gene, CDR1 is ENHRY and CDR2 is SYGVKD. The CDR3 is 14 amino acids. TCRdb's table, derived via immunoSEQ multiplex PCR, lists solely in-frame clones and lacks some. The sample lists 70,000 to 90,000 clones; around 80% were seen once. As regards this clone: Its antigen is not known.

This material consisted of peripheral blood, taken before any cancer treatment. This receptor was obtained from a female donor of 60 years or more with stage I lung adenocarcinoma. The rearrangement links TRBV10-3 to TRBJ1-3; a weak D match, TRBD1 (5 bases). Here the CDR3 reads CAINAAGAGNTIYF. DNA of the CDR3: TGTGCCATCAATGCGGCGGGGGCTGGAAACACCATATATTTT.